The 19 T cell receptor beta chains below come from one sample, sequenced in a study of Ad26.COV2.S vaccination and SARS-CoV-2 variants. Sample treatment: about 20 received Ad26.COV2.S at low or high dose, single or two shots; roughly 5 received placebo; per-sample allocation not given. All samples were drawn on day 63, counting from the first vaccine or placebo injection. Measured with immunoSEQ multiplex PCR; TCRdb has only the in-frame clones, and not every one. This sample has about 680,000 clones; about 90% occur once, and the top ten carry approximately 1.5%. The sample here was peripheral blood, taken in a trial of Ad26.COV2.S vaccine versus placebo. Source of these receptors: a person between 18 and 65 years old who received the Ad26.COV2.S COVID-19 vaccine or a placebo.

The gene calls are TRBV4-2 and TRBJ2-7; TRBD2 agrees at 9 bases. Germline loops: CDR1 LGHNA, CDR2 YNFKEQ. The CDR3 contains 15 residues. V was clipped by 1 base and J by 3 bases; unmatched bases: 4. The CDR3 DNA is TGTGCCAGCAGCCAAGGACTAGCGGAGTTCTACGAGCAGTACTTC. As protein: CASSQGLAEFYEQYF.

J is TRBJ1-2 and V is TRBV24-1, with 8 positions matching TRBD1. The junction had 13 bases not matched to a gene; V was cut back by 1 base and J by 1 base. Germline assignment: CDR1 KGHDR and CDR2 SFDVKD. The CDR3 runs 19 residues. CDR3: CATSDFDAPTGGHNYGYTF. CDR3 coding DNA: TGTGCCACCAGTGATTTCGATGCCCCCACAGGGGGACATAACTATGGCTACACCTTC.

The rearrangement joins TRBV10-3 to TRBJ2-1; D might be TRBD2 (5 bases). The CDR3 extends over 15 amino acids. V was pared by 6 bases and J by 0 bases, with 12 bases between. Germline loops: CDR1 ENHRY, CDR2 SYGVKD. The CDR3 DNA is TGTGCCATCAGGAGGGCCATTAGCTCCTACAATGAGCAGTTCTTC. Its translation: CAIRRAISSYNEQFF.

CDR3 protein: CASADPGANVLTF. In nucleotides, the CDR3 is TGTGCCAGCGCAGACCCTGGGGCCAACGTCCTGACTTTC. The chain is built from TRBV10-3 and TRBJ2-6; D is unresolved. CDR1 is ENHRY and CDR2 is SYGVKD in the germline V gene. Trimming removed 10 bases from V and 2 bases from J, with 9 bases in between. The CDR3 extends over 13 amino acids.

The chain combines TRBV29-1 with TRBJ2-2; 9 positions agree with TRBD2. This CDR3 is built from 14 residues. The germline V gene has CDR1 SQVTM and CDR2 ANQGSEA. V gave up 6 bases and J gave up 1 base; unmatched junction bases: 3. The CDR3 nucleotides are TGCAGCGTCAAACTAGCGGGGAACACCGGGGAGCTGTTTTTT. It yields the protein CSVKLAGNTGELFF.

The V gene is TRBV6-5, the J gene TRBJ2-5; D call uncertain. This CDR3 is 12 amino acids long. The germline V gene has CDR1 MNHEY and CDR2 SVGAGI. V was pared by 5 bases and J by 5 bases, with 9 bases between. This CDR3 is CASSTLGETQYF. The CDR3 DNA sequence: TGTGCCAGCAGTACCTTAGGGGAGACCCAGTACTTC.

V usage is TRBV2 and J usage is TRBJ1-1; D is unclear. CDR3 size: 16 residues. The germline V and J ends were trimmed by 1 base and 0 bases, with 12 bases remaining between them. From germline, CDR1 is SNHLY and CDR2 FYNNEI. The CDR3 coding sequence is TGTGCCAGCAGTGAAGGGCTCCCAGGAATGAACACTGAAGCTTTCTTT. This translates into CASSEGLPGMNTEAFF.

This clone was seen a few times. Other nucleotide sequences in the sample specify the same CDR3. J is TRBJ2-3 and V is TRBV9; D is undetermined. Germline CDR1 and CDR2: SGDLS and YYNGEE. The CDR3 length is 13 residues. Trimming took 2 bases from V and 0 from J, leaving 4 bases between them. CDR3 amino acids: CASSVSSTDTQYF. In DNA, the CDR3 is TGTGCCAGCAGCGTTTCTAGCACAGATACGCAGTATTTT.

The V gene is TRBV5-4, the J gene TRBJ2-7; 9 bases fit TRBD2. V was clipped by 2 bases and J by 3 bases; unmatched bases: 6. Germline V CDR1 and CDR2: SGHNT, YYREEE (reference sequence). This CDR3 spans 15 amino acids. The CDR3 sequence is CASSLSSGSFYEQYF. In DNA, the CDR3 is TGTGCCAGCAGCTTAAGTAGCGGGAGTTTCTACGAGCAGTACTTC.

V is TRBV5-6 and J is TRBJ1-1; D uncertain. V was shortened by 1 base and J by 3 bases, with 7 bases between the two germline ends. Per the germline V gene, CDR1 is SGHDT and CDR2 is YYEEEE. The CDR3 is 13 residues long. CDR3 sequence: CASSLMGYTEAFF. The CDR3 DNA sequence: TGTGCCAGCAGCTTGATGGGCTACACTGAAGCTTTCTTT.

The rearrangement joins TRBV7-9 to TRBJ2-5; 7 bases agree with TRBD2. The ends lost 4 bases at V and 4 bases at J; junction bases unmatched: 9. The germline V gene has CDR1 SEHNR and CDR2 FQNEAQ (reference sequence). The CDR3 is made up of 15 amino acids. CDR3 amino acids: CASSSRDYRRETQYF. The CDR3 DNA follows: TGTGCCAGCAGCTCCCGGGACTACAGGAGAGAGACCCAGTACTTC.

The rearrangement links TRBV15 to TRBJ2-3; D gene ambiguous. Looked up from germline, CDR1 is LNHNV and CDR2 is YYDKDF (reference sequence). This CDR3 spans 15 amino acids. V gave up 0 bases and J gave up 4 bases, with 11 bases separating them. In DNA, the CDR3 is TGTGCCACCAGCAGAGATGCAACTCTGGCAGATACGCAGTATTTT. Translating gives CATSRDATLADTQYF.

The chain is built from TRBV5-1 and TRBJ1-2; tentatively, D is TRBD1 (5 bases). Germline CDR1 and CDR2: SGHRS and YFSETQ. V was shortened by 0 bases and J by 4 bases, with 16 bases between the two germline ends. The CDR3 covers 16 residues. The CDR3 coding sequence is TGCGCCAGCAGCTTGGACTTTACAGGACTCAGCTATGGCTACACCTTC. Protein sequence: CASSLDFTGLSYGYTF. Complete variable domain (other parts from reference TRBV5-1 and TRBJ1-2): KAGVTQTPRYLIKTRGQQVTLSCSPISGHRSVSWYQQTPGQGLQFLFEYFSETQRNKGNFPGRFSGRQFSNSRSEMNVSTLELGDSALYLCASSLDFTGLSYGYTFGSGTRLTVV.

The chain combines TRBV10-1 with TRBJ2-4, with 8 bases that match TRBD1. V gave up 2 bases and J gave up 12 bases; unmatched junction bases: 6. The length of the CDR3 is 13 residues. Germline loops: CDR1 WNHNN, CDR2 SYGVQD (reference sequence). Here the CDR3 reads CASSEGGQDTQYF. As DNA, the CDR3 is TGCGCCAGCAGTGAGGGGGGACAGGACACTCAGTACTTC.

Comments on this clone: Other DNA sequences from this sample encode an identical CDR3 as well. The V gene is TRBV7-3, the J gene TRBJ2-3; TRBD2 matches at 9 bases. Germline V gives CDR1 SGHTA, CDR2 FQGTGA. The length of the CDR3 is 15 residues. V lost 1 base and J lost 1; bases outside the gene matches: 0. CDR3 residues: CASSLIAGGTDTQYF. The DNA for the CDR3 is TGTGCCAGCAGCTTAATAGCGGGGGGCACAGATACGCAGTATTTT.

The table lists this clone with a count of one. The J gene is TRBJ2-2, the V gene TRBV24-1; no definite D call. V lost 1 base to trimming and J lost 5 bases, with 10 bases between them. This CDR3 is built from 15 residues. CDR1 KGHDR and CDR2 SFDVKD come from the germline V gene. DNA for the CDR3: TGTGCCACCAGTGATTTCGGCCAGCCAACCGGGGAGCTGTTTTTT. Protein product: CATSDFGQPTGELFF.

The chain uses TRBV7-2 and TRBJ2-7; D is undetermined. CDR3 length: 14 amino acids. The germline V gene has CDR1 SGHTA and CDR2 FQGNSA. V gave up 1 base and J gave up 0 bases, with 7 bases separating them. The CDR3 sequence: CASSLGLGSYEQYF. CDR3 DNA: TGTGCCAGCAGCTTAGGTTTAGGCTCCTACGAGCAGTACTTC.

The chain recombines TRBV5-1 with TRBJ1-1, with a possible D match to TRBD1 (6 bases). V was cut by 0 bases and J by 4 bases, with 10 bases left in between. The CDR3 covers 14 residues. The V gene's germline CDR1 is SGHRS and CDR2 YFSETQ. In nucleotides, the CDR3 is TGCGCCAGCAGCTTGGAGGGGGGGCCCACTGAAGCTTTCTTT. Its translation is CASSLEGGPTEAFF.

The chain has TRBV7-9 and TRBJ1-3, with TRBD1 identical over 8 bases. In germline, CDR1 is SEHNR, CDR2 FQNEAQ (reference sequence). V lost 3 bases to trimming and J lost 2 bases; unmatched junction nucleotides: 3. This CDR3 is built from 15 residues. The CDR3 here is CASSFPRGPGNTIYF. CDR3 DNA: TGTGCCAGCAGCTTCCCCAGGGGGCCTGGAAACACCATATATTTT.